This TCR beta chain was captured in a study of T-cell reconstitution after alpha-beta-depleted transplantation in children. Unique molecular identifiers were used in preparing the TCRbeta library. TCRdb independently ran MiXCR on the PCR reads; one entry per CDR3 protein. The sample includes about 540,000 distinct CDR3 sequences, 18% of them seen just once. Per germline, CDR1 SGHKS and CDR2 YYEKEE (reference sequence). V lost 0 bases and J 5 bases, leaving 9 bases between the germline ends. This CDR3 comprises 14 residues. The chain uses TRBV5-5 and TRBJ2-1; D uncertain. The sequenced sample was PBMCs from the stem cell graft donor, obtained from the stem cell graft. The origin of this receptor is a human donor who donated a stem cell graft to a child with acute lymphoblastic leukemia. For the CDR3, the DNA is TGTGCCAGCAGCTTGGTACTCCTGAACAATGAGCAGTTCTTC. Amino acid sequence: CASSLVLLNNEQFF.